This TCR beta chain was found in a study of blood T cell repertoires in COVID-19 (dated by TCRdb to the early 2020s). About the investigation overall: Samples covering the acute and convalescent phases of COVID-19 were provided by collaborators in the United States, Italy and Spain. Where available, HLA class I and class II types were taken from metadata supplied by the sample provider and were not determined by assay-based typing. Samples were obtained from the ongoing ImmuneRACE study (first 160 participants) and from 1,254 subjects provided by 6 global collaborators. A de-identified subject ID, COVID-19 status, age in years and sex were almost always included in the sample metadata. Subjects who had been exposed to COVID-19, were actively infected with it, or had recovered from it provided the deeply sampled blood TCRbeta repertoires that made up the dataset. The prospective study material was composed of cDNA or gDNA derived from T cells, B-cell-depleted T cells, or PBMCs. The repertoires were made available in a free public database intended to serve as a resource for research on the immune response to SARS-CoV-2. Results and caveats for the whole study, not just this receptor: Clinical and demographic metadata were provided uncurated, with the amount varying by source and participant.

The collaborating institutions used their own protocols to collect whole blood in K2EDTA tubes. Collaborator samples were shipped for TCRbeta analysis as frozen whole blood, isolated PBMCs, or DNA extracted from either sample type. From the cysteine through the phenylalanine, the CDR3 covers 15 amino acids. Only the CDR3 region is kept as DNA, spanning 45 bases read in frame from base 1. The germline V gene (reference sequence) sets CDR1 to WNHNN and CDR2 to SYGVQD. Germline trimming amounts to 2 bases on V and 8 bases on J, with 5 as the count of junction bases outside the gene matches. On this clone itself: Its recognized antigen is unknown. No much larger clone is present one base from it, and per-base qualities are unavailable.

TCRbeta CDR3 regions were amplified from genomic DNA using the immunoSEQ Assay, a bias-controlled multiplex PCR. The study's processing was this. Within the assay, amplification of reference gene primers was used to estimate how many nucleated cells each sample contained. Sequence reads were collapsed and filtered to measure the absolute abundance of every unique TCRbeta CDR3 rearrangement. For each sample, productive Simpson clonality was calculated as the square root of Simpson's diversity index across productive rearrangements. This immuneACCESS table, as held by TCRdb, lists in-frame sequences with V and J called but not all clones. Of the missing ones, under half trace to an unresolved V gene in checked studies; the others have no known cause. V, J and clone size derive from that table, while D and trimming were established from the DNA sequence. The sample table shows about 18,000 clones, and roughly nine tenths are seen once. The ten largest clones capture more than 5.5% of the sample.

Sequenced input: peripheral blood. The V and J genes are TRBV10-1 and TRBJ2-1, and 11 junctional nucleotides match TRBD2. This receptor was obtained from a human donor in a cohort sampled during active COVID-19. CDR3 protein: CASSELAGGRDEQFF. The DNA sequence reads TGCGCCAGCAGTGAGCTAGCGGGAGGTCGAGATGAGCAGTTCTTC.